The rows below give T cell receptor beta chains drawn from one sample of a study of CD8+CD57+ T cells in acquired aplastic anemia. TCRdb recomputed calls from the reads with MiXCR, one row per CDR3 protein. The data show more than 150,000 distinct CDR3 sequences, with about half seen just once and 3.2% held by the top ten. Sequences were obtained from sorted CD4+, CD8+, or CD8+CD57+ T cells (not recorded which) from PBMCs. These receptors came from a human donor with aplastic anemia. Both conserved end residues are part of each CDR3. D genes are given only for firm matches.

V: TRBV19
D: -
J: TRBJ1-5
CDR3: CASSRYPGQPHNQPQHF

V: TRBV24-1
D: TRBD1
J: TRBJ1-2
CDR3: CATKGTGGPPESYTF

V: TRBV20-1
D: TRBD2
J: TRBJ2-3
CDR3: CSAGEGLAGGPITSTDTQYF

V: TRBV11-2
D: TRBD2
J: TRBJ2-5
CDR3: CASSREEGRETQYF

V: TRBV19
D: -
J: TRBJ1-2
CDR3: CASRHTDGLYGYTF

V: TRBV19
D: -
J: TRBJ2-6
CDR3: CASTPLAGANVLTF

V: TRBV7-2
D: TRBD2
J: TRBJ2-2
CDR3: CASSLAPSGRGTNTGELFF

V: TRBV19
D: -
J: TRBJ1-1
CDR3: CASSIWGAETEAFF

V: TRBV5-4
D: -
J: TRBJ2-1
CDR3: CASSEDGNEQFF

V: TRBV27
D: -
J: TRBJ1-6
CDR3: CASWGHRDSPLHF

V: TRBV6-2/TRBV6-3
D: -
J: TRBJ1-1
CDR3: CASSYRGFGTEAFF

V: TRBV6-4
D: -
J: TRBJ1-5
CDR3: CASSQGSNQPQHF

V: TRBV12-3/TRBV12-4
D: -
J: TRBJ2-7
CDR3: CASSLRGEQYF

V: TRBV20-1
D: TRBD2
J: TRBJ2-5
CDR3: CSASLIAGSETQYF

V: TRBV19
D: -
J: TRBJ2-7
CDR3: CASSLGQNHEQYF